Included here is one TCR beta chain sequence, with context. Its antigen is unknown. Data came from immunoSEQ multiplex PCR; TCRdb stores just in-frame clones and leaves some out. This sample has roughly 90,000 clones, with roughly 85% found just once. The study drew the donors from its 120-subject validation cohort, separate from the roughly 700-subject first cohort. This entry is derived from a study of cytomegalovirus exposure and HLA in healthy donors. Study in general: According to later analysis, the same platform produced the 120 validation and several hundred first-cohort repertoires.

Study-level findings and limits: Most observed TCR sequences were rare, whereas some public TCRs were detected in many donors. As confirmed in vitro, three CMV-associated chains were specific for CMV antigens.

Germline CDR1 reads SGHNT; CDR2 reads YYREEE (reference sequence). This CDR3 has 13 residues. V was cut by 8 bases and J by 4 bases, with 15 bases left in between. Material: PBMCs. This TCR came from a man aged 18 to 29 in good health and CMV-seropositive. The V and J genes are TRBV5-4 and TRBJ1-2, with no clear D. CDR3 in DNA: TGTGCCAGTTCCGCGCCCCAGGTCTATGGCTACACCTTC. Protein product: CASSAPQVYGYTF.